This record concerns one T cell receptor (beta chain) sequence. Its target is unknown. Data came from immunoSEQ multiplex PCR; TCRdb stores just in-frame clones and leaves some out. This table has nearly 110,000 clones, 75% to 90% appearing once. The sample comes from a study of T cell responses to AZD1222 COVID-19 vaccine. Overall study results and limits: White British donors predominated, females outnumbered males, and clonal diversity was possibly underestimated.

V lost 3 bases and J lost 2; bases outside the gene matches: 4. This CDR3 spans 14 amino acids. The germline V gene encodes CDR1 SGHVS and CDR2 FQNEAQ. Sequencing used peripheral blood, obtained on day 0 of AZD1222 vaccination. This TCR derives from an adult in good health. J is TRBJ2-7 and V is TRBV7-8; 7 bases map to TRBD1. CDR3 nucleotide sequence: TGTGCCAGCAGCTTCCGACAGGGACCCTACGAGCAGTACTTC. It codes for CASSFRQGPYEQYF.